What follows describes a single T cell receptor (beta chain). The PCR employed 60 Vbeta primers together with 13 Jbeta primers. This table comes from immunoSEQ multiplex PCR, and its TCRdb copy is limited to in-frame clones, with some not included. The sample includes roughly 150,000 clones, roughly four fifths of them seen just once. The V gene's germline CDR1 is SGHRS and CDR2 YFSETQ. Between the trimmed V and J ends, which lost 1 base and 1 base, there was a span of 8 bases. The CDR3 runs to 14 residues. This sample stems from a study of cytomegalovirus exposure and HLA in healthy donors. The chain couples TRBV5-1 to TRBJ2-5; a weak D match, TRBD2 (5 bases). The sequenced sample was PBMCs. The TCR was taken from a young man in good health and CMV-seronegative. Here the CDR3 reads CASSLIGVQETQYF. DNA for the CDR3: TGCGCCAGCAGCTTGATCGGGGTCCAAGAGACCCAGTACTTC.